This TCR beta chain was captured by sequencing in a study of T cells in Graves' hyperthyroidism and ophthalmopathy (dated by TCRdb to about 2019). Background on the whole study: Peripheral blood samples were taken at initial diagnosis, before any treatment was given. To identify distinguishing TCR V-J signatures, a discovery cohort of about a hundred patients was used, comprising 40 to 45 with Graves' ophthalmopathy and approximately 58 with stable Graves' hyperthyroidism. The study also compared thyroid tissue and blood T-cell repertoires from 6 or 7 Graves' hyperthyroidism patients. The paper reports TCR Vbeta CDR3 sequencing of some 140 peripheral blood samples: 43 ophthalmopathy, some 80 hyperthyroidism and about 17 progressor patients. The 100 or so discovery patients were divided at random into training and test sets in a 7:3 ratio. Following sampling, methimazole starting at 30 mg daily was given to hyperthyroidism patients, and high-dose intravenous methylprednisolone was given to ophthalmopathy patients. Whether ophthalmopathy could be predicted prospectively was tested in an independent validation cohort made up of approximately 19 hyperthyroidism patients plus 17 patients who later progressed to ophthalmopathy. Overall study outcomes, separate from this receptor: Sample size was not statistically predetermined, and investigators were not blinded to group allocation. A 13 V-J signature model separated ophthalmopathy from stable hyperthyroidism, with 87.88% sensitivity and 81.08% specificity in cross-validation and 80%/75% in testing. Most expanded thyroid clonotypes (frequency above 0.001) were also detected in blood, a finding suggesting that blood repertoires may reflect thyroid immune responses. In validation, the model predicted progression to ophthalmopathy a median of roughly six months before onset, with about 71% sensitivity and roughly 79% specificity.

Stable Graves' hyperthyroidism was defined as the absence of progression to ophthalmopathy over 18 months of follow-up. The hyperthyroidism patients were between 18 and 65 years old and newly diagnosed, with a disease duration of less than 2 months. Exclusion was applied to patients with uncontrolled infections, other autoimmune diseases, pregnancy or lactation. Diagnoses were based on clinical symptoms, serum thyroxine and TRAb, thyroid ultrasound and orbital computed tomography. PBMCs were separated from approximately 10 ml of fresh peripheral blood using Ficoll-Paque density gradient centrifugation. Total RNA was extracted with Trizol reagent, and quality was checked on an Agilent 2100 Bioanalyzer. This clonotype was seen repeatedly, ten times or more. What this receptor recognizes is not known. Per-base quality was not reported, and no clone a single base away is much larger than it. Amplification of TCR beta CDR3 regions was carried out from RNA transcripts. The TCR CDR3 was subjected to a first round of RT-PCR using the HTBI primer set and the Qiagen OneStep RT-PCR kit. A second multiplex PCR round built the libraries, followed by size selection and purification. Sequencing of the libraries was done on an Illumina HiSeq2000 using paired-end 100 bp reads. Per the original workflow: SOAPnuke was used to process the raw data, with reads discarded if the reads contained adapters or uncalled bases, had a mean Phred below 15, or lacked an exact constant-primer or identifier match. COPE v1.2.5 was used to merge the high-quality paired reads, and each unique nucleotide sequence was defined as a clonotype. MiTCR v1.1 was used to align clonotypes to the IMGT TRBV, TRBD and TRBJ reference segments. Only V-J combinations with frequency above 0.0001, covering approximately 99% of repertoires, were analysed. The TCS score was defined as F50 (clonal expansion) divided by E x V (chaos), with BLOSUM62-based TCRdist calculated between CDR3 peptides within each V-J. Welch's t-statistics and random forest reduced approximately 520 V-J features to 13, which were used in a naive Bayes classifier (R e1071). TCRdb ran its own pipeline on the public reads, namely fastp trimming at Q25 and MiXCR clone calling, and kept in-frame beta chains. Rows merge per CDR3 protein into single entries with the most common DNA and genes. The V and J calls come from TCRdb's annotation, not from the publication. This sample is represented by approximately 370,000 distinct CDR3 sequences; approximately 15% of them were singletons. The top ten hold 30% to 35% of the sample.

Its CDR3 holds 14 amino acids, cysteine through phenylalanine. Here the CDR3 DNA is all that survives: 42 bases in frame from base 1. CDR1 and CDR2 are drawn from the germline V gene: SGHAT, FQNNGV. At the junction V is shortened by 5 bases and J by 1 base, with 10 bases in between. Sequencing input: blood. The origin of this receptor is a woman younger than 45 with Graves' hyperthyroidism. The sequence is built from TRBV11-2 and TRBJ2-3; the D gene is perhaps TRBD2, from 6 matching bases. CDR3 protein: CASSISGGTDTQYF. The nucleotides read TGTGCCAGCAGCATTAGCGGTGGCACAGATACGCAGTATTTT.